The entry below gives a single T cell receptor beta chain sequence along with its context. This specimen belongs to a study of technical replicates of blood from a handful of donors. Germline V gives CDR1 MDHEN, CDR2 SYDVKM. Trimming took off 4 bases at V and 3 bases at J, with 7 bases between the two ends. The CDR3 contains 12 residues. Profiled with immunoSEQ multiplex PCR; TCRdb holds only in-frame clones, not every one. The data contain approximately 44,000 clones, around 97% of them singletons. The sequenced material came from T cells isolated from PBMCs. This sequence originates from a human donor in good health. The rearrangement joins TRBV28 to TRBJ2-7; D ambiguous. The CDR3: CASSYSVYEQYF. CDR3 nucleotide sequence: TGTGCCAGCAGTTACTCGGTCTACGAGCAGTACTTC.